A selection of T cell receptor beta chains follows, all from one sample in a study of cytomegalovirus exposure and HLA in healthy donors. Produced via immunoSEQ multiplex PCR; TCRdb's table is partial and in-frame only. The table lists around 300,000 clones, around four fifths of them singletons. Sequencing was carried out using PBMCs. These receptors came from a woman between 40 and 55 years old in good health and CMV-seropositive. Both conserved end residues are part of each CDR3. The D gene is left open where the match is weak. Some rows have no size entry. The others give once, few or many, or a class for an expanded clone.

DNA: TGTGCCAGTAGTATAGCCCTAGCGGCAGATACGCAGTATTTT; CDR3: CASSIALAADTQYF; V: TRBV19; length: 14; J: TRBJ2-3; D: TRBD2; size: NA
DNA: TGTGCCAGCAGTCCAAGGGACAGGTTTCTTGAAAAACTGTTTTTT; CDR3: CASSPRDRFLEKLFF; V: TRBV27; length: 15; J: TRBJ1-4; D: TRBD1; size: NA
DNA: TGCGCCAGCAGTGAGGGACAGGGGGTGAGTTCACCCCTCCACTTT; CDR3: CASSEGQGVSSPLHF; V: TRBV10-2; length: 15; J: TRBJ1-6; D: TRBD1; size: NA
DNA: TGCGCCAGCAGCCTCATATCCCCGGGACAGATTAATTCACCCCTCCACTTT; CDR3: CASSLISPGQINSPLHF; V: TRBV4-1; length: 17; J: TRBJ1-6; D: TRBD1; size: NA
DNA: TGTGCCAGCAGCGTGCAAAGCGGGTACTACAATGAGCAGTTCTTC; CDR3: CASSVQSGYYNEQFF; V: TRBV9; length: 15; J: TRBJ2-1; D: NA; size: NA
DNA: TGCGCCAGCAGCTCCCCGGGGGATCTTTACGAGCAGTACTTC; CDR3: CASSSPGDLYEQYF; V: TRBV5-1; length: 14; J: TRBJ2-7; D: NA; size: once
DNA: TGTGCCAGCAGCGACGTACTAGCGGGAGAGGCGGAGACCCAGTACTTC; CDR3: CASSDVLAGEAETQYF; V: TRBV7-2; length: 16; J: TRBJ2-5; D: TRBD2; size: NA
DNA: TGTGCCAGCAGCCCCCGACTAGCGGGAGGGTACAATGAGCAGTTCTTC; CDR3: CASSPRLAGGYNEQFF; V: TRBV13; length: 16; J: TRBJ2-1; D: TRBD2; size: NA
DNA: TGTGCCAGCAGCTTAGATGGCGGGACAGCAGATACGCAGTATTTT; CDR3: CASSLDGGTADTQYF; V: TRBV7-9; length: 15; J: TRBJ2-3; D: NA; size: NA
DNA: TGTGCCAGCGCAATAACAGGGGGCTCTGAAGCTTTCTTT; CDR3: CASAITGGSEAFF; V: TRBV27; length: 13; J: TRBJ1-1; D: TRBD1; size: NA
DNA: TGTGCCAGCAGCCTTACTACAGGGTTTACTGAAGCTTTCTTT; CDR3: CASSLTTGFTEAFF; V: TRBV14; length: 14; J: TRBJ1-1; D: NA; size: few
DNA: TGTGCCAGCAGCGTGGGCCAGGGCCAGACCTACGAGCAGTACTTC; CDR3: CASSVGQGQTYEQYF; V: TRBV9; length: 15; J: TRBJ2-7; D: NA; size: NA
DNA: TGCGCCAGCAGCTTGTCAGGGACAGGGTATCAGCCCCAGCATTTT; CDR3: CASSLSGTGYQPQHF; V: TRBV5-1; length: 15; J: TRBJ1-5; D: TRBD1; size: NA
DNA: TGCGCCAGCACGTTCCTCCGCCAACAGAACACTGAAGCTTTCTTT; CDR3: CASTFLRQQNTEAFF; V: TRBV23-1; length: 15; J: TRBJ1-1; D: NA; size: NA
DNA: TGTGCCAGCAGCCCCTTCCCGGGGGGCGAGCAGTACTTC; CDR3: CASSPFPGGEQYF; V: TRBV7-2; length: 13; J: TRBJ2-7; D: TRBD2; size: NA
DNA: TGTGCCAGCAGCTTAGTAGCGGGAGCTACGAACGAGCAGTACTTC; CDR3: CASSLVAGATNEQYF; V: TRBV7-2; length: 15; J: TRBJ2-7; D: TRBD2; size: NA
DNA: TGTGCCATCAGTAAACAGGGATACGAGCAGTACTTC; CDR3: CAISKQGYEQYF; V: TRBV10-3; length: 12; J: TRBJ2-7; D: NA; size: NA
DNA: TGTGCCAGTAGAGGGGATATCGGTCAGCCCCAGCATTTT; CDR3: CASRGDIGQPQHF; V: TRBV19; length: 13; J: TRBJ1-5; D: NA; size: once
DNA: TGTGCTAGTGGTTTGGGACTAGCTGGTAGCACAGATACGCAGTATTTT; CDR3: CASGLGLAGSTDTQYF; V: TRBV12-5; length: 16; J: TRBJ2-3; D: TRBD2; size: NA
DNA: TGTGCCAGCACGCGGGGGGCCTCCTACAATGAGCAGTTCTTC; CDR3: CASTRGASYNEQFF; V: TRBV6-5; length: 14; J: TRBJ2-1; D: TRBD2; size: NA
DNA: TGTGCCAGCACTGGACAGCGGGGCACTGAAGCTTTCTTT; CDR3: CASTGQRGTEAFF; V: TRBV2; length: 13; J: TRBJ1-1; D: NA; size: NA
DNA: TGTGCCAGCAGCGAAGGGCTAGCGGGAGGATACGAGCAGTACTTC; CDR3: CASSEGLAGGYEQYF; V: TRBV9; length: 15; J: TRBJ2-7; D: TRBD2; size: NA
DNA: TGTGCCAGCCTGCGAGGGGGCGATGGGAGCAATCAGCCCCAGCATTTT; CDR3: CASLRGGDGSNQPQHF; V: TRBV5-8; length: 16; J: TRBJ1-5; D: TRBD1; size: NA
DNA: TGTGCCAGCAGCCCCAGGCAGGGCCTCAATGAGCAGTTCTTC; CDR3: CASSPRQGLNEQFF; V: TRBV11-3; length: 14; J: TRBJ2-1; D: NA; size: NA
DNA: TGTGCCAGCAGCCGCGAACCACAGGGGGCGGCGACTGAAGCTTTCTTT; CDR3: CASSREPQGAATEAFF; V: TRBV5-4; length: 16; J: TRBJ1-1; D: TRBD1; size: NA
DNA: TGTGCCAGCAGCTATAAAGGACTAGCGGGATACGAGCAGTACTTC; CDR3: CASSYKGLAGYEQYF; V: TRBV12-1; length: 15; J: TRBJ2-7; D: NA; size: NA
DNA: TGTGCCAGCAGTTTGTGGGGGACTAGCGGCACCGGGGAGCTGTTTTTT; CDR3: CASSLWGTSGTGELFF; V: TRBV27; length: 16; J: TRBJ2-2; D: TRBD2; size: NA
DNA: TGTGCCAGCAGCGTAGGTAGCGGGAGCTACGAGCAGTACTTC; CDR3: CASSVGSGSYEQYF; V: TRBV9; length: 14; J: TRBJ2-7; D: TRBD2; size: NA
DNA: TGTGCCAGCAGTTACTCGGGACTAGCGGTCCAAGAGACCCAGTACTTC; CDR3: CASSYSGLAVQETQYF; V: TRBV6-5; length: 16; J: TRBJ2-5; D: TRBD2; size: NA
DNA: TGTGCCACCAGCAGAGAACGCAGGGTGGGGGAGACCCAGTACTTC; CDR3: CATSRERRVGETQYF; V: TRBV15; length: 15; J: TRBJ2-5; D: NA; size: NA
DNA: TGTGCCAGCAGCTTAGGAGAGGTGGAGGAGACCCAGTACTTC; CDR3: CASSLGEVEETQYF; V: TRBV7-6; length: 14; J: TRBJ2-5; D: NA; size: NA
DNA: TGTGCCAGCAGCACCGGACTGGCTGGAAACACCATATATTTT; CDR3: CASSTGLAGNTIYF; V: TRBV11-3; length: 14; J: TRBJ1-3; D: NA; size: NA
DNA: TGTGCCTGGGACAGGGGGGGCGTCCAAGAGACCCAGTACTTC; CDR3: CAWDRGGVQETQYF; V: TRBV30; length: 14; J: TRBJ2-5; D: TRBD1; size: NA
DNA: TGTGCCAGCAGCTCCTCCCCGAGGGCTAGCGGCTACAATGAGCAGTTCTTC; CDR3: CASSSSPRASGYNEQFF; V: TRBV7-2; length: 17; J: TRBJ2-1; D: TRBD2; size: few
DNA: TGTGCCGCTGCGACCCCGACAGGCCGATACGAGCAGTACTTC; CDR3: CAAATPTGRYEQYF; V: TRBV30; length: 14; J: TRBJ2-7; D: NA; size: once
DNA: TGTGCCAGCAGCTTAGAGCCCTCTGGGGCCAACGTCCTGACTTTC; CDR3: CASSLEPSGANVLTF; V: TRBV7-9; length: 15; J: TRBJ2-6; D: NA; size: NA
DNA: TGTGCCAGCAGCGACCCGGGGAGCTATGAGCAGTTCTTC; CDR3: CASSDPGSYEQFF; V: TRBV7-3; length: 13; J: TRBJ2-1; D: NA; size: few
DNA: TGCAGCGGAAAGGGTGTTAGCGGGCCCTACGAGCAGTACTTC; CDR3: CSGKGVSGPYEQYF; V: TRBV29-1; length: 14; J: TRBJ2-7; D: TRBD2; size: NA
DNA: TGTGCCAGCAGGGTCGGGACTAGCGGGAGTTACGAGCAGTACTTC; CDR3: CASRVGTSGSYEQYF; V: TRBV6-6; length: 15; J: TRBJ2-7; D: TRBD2; size: NA
DNA: TGTGCCAGCAGTGATGGAGCGGGAGTGGATAATGAGCAGTTCTTC; CDR3: CASSDGAGVDNEQFF; V: TRBV2; length: 15; J: TRBJ2-1; D: TRBD2; size: NA
DNA: TGTGCCAGTAGTTATGGGGGAGGTACAATGGGTGAGCAGTTCTTC; CDR3: CASSYGGGTMGEQFF; V: TRBV19; length: 15; J: TRBJ2-1; D: NA; size: NA